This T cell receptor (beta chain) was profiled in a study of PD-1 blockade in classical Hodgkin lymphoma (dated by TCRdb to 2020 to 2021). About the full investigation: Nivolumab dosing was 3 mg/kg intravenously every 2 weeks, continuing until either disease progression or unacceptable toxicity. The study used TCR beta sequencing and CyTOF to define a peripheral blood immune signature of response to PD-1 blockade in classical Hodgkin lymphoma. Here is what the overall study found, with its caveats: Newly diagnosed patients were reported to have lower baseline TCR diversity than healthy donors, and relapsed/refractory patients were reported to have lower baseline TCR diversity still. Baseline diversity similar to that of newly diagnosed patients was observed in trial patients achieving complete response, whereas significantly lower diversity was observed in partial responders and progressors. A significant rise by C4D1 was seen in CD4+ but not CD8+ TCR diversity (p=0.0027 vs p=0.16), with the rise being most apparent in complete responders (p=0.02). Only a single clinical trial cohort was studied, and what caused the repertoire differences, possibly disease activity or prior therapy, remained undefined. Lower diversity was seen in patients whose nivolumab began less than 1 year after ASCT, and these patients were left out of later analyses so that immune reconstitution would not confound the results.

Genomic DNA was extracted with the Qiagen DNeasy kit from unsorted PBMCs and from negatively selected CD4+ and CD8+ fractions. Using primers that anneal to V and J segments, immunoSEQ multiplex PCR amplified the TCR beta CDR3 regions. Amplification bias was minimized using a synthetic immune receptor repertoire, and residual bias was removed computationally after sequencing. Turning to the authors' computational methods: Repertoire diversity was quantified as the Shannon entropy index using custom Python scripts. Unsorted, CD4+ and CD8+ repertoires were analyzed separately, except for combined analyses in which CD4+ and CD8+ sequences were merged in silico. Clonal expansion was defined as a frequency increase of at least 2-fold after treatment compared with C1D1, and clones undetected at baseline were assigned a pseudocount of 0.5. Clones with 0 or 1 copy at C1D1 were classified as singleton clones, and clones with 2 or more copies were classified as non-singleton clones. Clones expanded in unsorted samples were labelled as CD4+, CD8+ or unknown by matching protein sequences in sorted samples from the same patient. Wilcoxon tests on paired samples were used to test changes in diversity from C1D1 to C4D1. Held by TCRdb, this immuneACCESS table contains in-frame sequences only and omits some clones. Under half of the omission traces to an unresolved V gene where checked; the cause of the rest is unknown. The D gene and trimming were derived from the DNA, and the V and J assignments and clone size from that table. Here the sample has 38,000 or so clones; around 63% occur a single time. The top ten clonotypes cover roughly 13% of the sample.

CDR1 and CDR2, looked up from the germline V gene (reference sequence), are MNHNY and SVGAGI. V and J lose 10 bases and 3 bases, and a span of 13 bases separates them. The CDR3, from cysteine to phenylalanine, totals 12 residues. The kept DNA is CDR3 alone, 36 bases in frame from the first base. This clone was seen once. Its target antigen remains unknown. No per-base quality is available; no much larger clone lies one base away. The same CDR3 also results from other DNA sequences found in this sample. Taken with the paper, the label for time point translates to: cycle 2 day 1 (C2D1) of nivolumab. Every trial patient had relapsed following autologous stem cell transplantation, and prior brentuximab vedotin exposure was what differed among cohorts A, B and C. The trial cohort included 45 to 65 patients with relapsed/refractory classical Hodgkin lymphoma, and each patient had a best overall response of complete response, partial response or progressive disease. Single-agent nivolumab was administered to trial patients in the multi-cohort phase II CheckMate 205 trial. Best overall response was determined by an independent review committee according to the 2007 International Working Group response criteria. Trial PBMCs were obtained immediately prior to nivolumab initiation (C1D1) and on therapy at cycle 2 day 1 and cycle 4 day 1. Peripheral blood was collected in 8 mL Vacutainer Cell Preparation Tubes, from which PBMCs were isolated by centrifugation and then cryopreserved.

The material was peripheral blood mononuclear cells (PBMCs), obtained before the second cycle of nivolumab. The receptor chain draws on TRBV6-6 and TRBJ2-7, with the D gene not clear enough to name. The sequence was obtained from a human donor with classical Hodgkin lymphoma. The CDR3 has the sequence CATSPGLYEQYF. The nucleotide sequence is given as TGTGCCACCTCTCCCGGGCTCTACGAGCAGTACTTC.